A single sample is the source of the 23 T cell receptor beta chains below, sequenced in a study of blood T cell repertoires in COVID-19. Using immunoSEQ multiplex PCR, the repertoire was profiled, and TCRdb retains in-frame clones only, with some absent. Of 400,000 to 450,000 clones listed, roughly nine tenths are singletons. Sequences were obtained from PBMCs or T cells enriched from blood (not recorded which). These receptors originate from a man aged 25-45 years who had recovered from COVID-19.

This chain uses TRBV27 with TRBJ1-5; D possibly corresponds to TRBD1 (5 bases). Germline values: CDR1 MNHEY, CDR2 SMNVEV (reference sequence). CDR3 length: 14 residues. V was cut by 5 bases and J by 7 bases, with 15 bases left in between. This CDR3 is CASSPRDLLQPQHF. Here the CDR3 DNA reads TGTGCCAGCAGTCCACGGGACTTACTGCAGCCCCAGCATTTT.

This clone showed up just a few times. The CDR3 spells CATSDSQTGGLGDTQYF. In DNA form, the CDR3 reads TGTGCCACCAGTGACAGCCAGACAGGGGGCCTTGGGGATACGCAGTATTTT. The genes are TRBV24-1 and TRBJ2-3, with 10 bases that match TRBD1. V dropped 4 bases and J dropped 6; count of bases not matched to a gene: 12. This CDR3 is 17 amino acids long. Germline values: CDR1 KGHDR, CDR2 SFDVKD.

This chain connects TRBV12-5 to TRBJ1-3; D unclear. The CDR3 is 12 residues long. CDR1 is LGHNT and CDR2 is FRNRAP in the germline V gene. Trimming removed 4 bases at V and 9 bases at J, with 10 bases between. Here the CDR3 DNA reads TGTGCTAGTGGTTCCCACGAGGGCACCATATATTTT. Its translation is CASGSHEGTIYF.

The chain has TRBV13 and TRBJ1-2, with D hard to call. Trimming took off 6 bases at V and 6 bases at J, with 11 bases between the two ends. Per germline, CDR1 PRHDT and CDR2 FYEKMQ (reference sequence). The CDR3 length is 12 residues. The CDR3 reads CASRTPPHGYTF. For the CDR3, the DNA is TGTGCCAGCAGAACTCCGCCCCATGGCTACACCTTC.

This clone was observed once. This rearrangement joins TRBV4-1 to TRBJ1-5; no clear D. This CDR3 has 13 residues. Per the germline V gene, CDR1 is MGHRA and CDR2 is YSYEKL. V was cut by 4 bases and J by 5 bases, with 9 bases left in between. CDR3 in amino acids: CASSPLEDQPQHF. CDR3 nucleotide sequence: TGCGCCAGCAGCCCCCTTGAGGATCAGCCCCAGCATTTT.

CDR3 coding DNA: TGTGCCAGCAGCCAAAGACTAGCGAGAAACACCGGGGAGCTGTTTTTT. Translating it yields CASSQRLARNTGELFF. The chain uses TRBV13 and TRBJ2-2; 8 nucleotides agree with TRBD2. Germline V gene sequence: CDR1 PRHDT, CDR2 FYEKMQ (reference sequence). The V segment lost 5 bases and the J segment 2 bases; nucleotides outside the gene matches: 7. The CDR3 totals 16 residues.

The chain links TRBV28 to TRBJ1-2; 9 bases fit TRBD1. The CDR3 has 14 residues. The V segment lost 4 bases and the J segment 7 bases; nucleotides outside the gene matches: 7. CDR1 is MDHEN, CDR2 SYDVKM, per germline. The CDR3, as DNA: TGTGCCAGCAGTTCAGAACAGGGGGCCTCTGGCTACACCTTC. Translation gives CASSSEQGASGYTF.

The rearrangement joins TRBV18 to TRBJ1-1; tentative D call: TRBD1 (6 bases). The CDR3 is 17 residues long. Germline V lookup: CDR1 KGHSH, CDR2 LQKENI. V gave up 4 bases and J gave up 1 base, with 19 bases separating them. DNA of the CDR3: TGTGCCAGCTCACGGCGAGGGGACACATTCAGGAACACTGAAGCTTTCTTT. Protein: CASSRRGDTFRNTEAFF.

The rearrangement joins TRBV6-5 to TRBJ1-2; tentative D call: TRBD1 (5 bases). Germline-derived CDR1 and CDR2 are MNHEY and SVGAGI. This CDR3 comprises 15 residues. Trimming left V 6 bases short and J 0 bases short, with 14 bases between. DNA of the CDR3: TGTGCCAGCAGAGCTAGGGGCACCACTAACTATGGCTACACCTTC. It yields the protein CASRARGTTNYGYTF.

The V gene is TRBV7-2, the J gene TRBJ2-7; TRBD1 matches at 9 bases. J gave up 3 bases and V 2 bases, and 11 bases lay outside the gene matches. CDR1 is SGHTA, CDR2 FQGNSA, per germline. This CDR3 has 17 residues. DNA for the CDR3: TGTGCCAGCAGCTTACCCCGATCCGGACAGGGGTACTACGAGCAGTACTTC. This codes for CASSLPRSGQGYYEQYF.

The chain employs TRBV6-5 and TRBJ1-1, with 10 bases matching TRBD1. J was trimmed by 10 bases and V by 5 bases; bases with no gene match: 13. Germline lookup yields CDR1 MNHEY and CDR2 SVGAGI. This CDR3 is built from 15 residues. The CDR3 DNA reads as TGTGCCAGCAGTCGGGGACAGGGGACGCCCTGGGGAGCTTTCTTT. It translates to CASSRGQGTPWGAFF.

The chain employs TRBV19 and TRBJ1-1; D is unclear. V was shortened by 1 base and J by 2 bases, with 11 bases between the two germline ends. The length of the CDR3 is 15 residues. Germline CDR1 reads LNHDA; CDR2 reads SQIVND (reference sequence). CDR3 sequence: CASSIGRVANTEAFF. The CDR3 region has the DNA TGTGCCAGTAGTATAGGTCGGGTTGCAAACACTGAAGCTTTCTTT.

The chain is built from TRBV4-2 and TRBJ2-7; TRBD2 agrees at 9 bases. The CDR3 sequence is 15 residues long. Germline values: CDR1 LGHNA, CDR2 YNFKEQ. Germline trimming cut 0 bases from V and 5 bases from J; bases unmatched to any gene: 5. CDR3 sequence: CASSQDPSGIDEQYF. CDR3 DNA sequence: TGTGCCAGCAGCCAAGATCCTAGCGGGATAGACGAGCAGTACTTC.

This clone was seen a single time. The V and J genes are TRBV18 and TRBJ1-2; D gene unclear. Germline lookup yields CDR1 KGHSH and CDR2 LQKENI. CDR3 length: 14 amino acids. Trimming shortened V by 3 bases and J by 4 bases, and 12 bases separated the two germline ends. The CDR3 DNA sequence: TGTGCCAGCTCACCGGCGGTGTCGGGCTATGGCTACACCTTC. Encoded protein: CASSPAVSGYGYTF.

The chain employs TRBV5-1 and TRBJ2-3, with D perhaps TRBD1 (5 bases). V lost 3 bases and J 3 bases, leaving 11 bases between the germline ends. The germline V gene encodes CDR1 SGHRS and CDR2 YFSETQ. The CDR3 has 14 amino acids. CDR3 region: CASSYGGATDTQYF. The CDR3 DNA is TGCGCCAGCAGCTACGGTGGGGCTACAGATACGCAGTATTTT.

J is TRBJ2-6 and V is TRBV10-3; 7 bases line up with TRBD1. Trimming took 8 bases from V and 2 from J; bases not matched to a gene: 0. Germline values: CDR1 ENHRY, CDR2 SYGVKD. This CDR3 region has 13 residues. In DNA, the CDR3 is TGTGCCATCGGACAGGCTGGGGCCAACGTCCTGACTTTC. Protein: CAIGQAGANVLTF.

The gene calls are TRBV6-5 and TRBJ2-1, with D perhaps TRBD2 (5 bases). Germline-derived CDR1 and CDR2 are MNHEY and SVGAGI. V lost 5 bases, J lost 5 bases, and 10 bases lay in between. This CDR3 is built from 13 residues. CDR3 nucleotide sequence: TGTGCCAGCAGTACCGGGATGAACAATGAGCAGTTCTTC. It yields the protein CASSTGMNNEQFF.

The chain links TRBV4-1 to TRBJ2-7, with D maybe TRBD1 (6 bases). CDR1 and CDR2 from the germline V gene are MGHRA and YSYEKL. There are 14 residues in the CDR3. V lost 3 bases to trimming and J lost 5 bases, with 14 bases between them. The CDR3 sequence is CASSHGTLSDEQYF. For the CDR3, the DNA is TGCGCCAGCAGCCATGGGACACTGAGCGACGAGCAGTACTTC.

This chain joins TRBV7-9 and TRBJ1-4; 11 bases align to TRBD1. V was clipped by 2 bases and J by 8 bases; unmatched bases: 4. Germline-derived CDR1 and CDR2 are SEHNR and FQNEAQ (reference sequence). The CDR3 has 15 amino acids. The CDR3 nucleotides read TGTGCCAGCAGCTTACCGGGGACAGGGGGGGAAAAACTGTTTTTT. Translation gives CASSLPGTGGEKLFF.

The chain is built from TRBV28 and TRBJ2-4; a weak D match, TRBD2 (5 bases). From germline, CDR1 is MDHEN and CDR2 SYDVKM. V dropped 11 bases and J dropped 3 bases, with 14 bases sitting between them. CDR3 length: 13 residues. The CDR3 DNA reads as TGTGCCTGTTCCGGGGTAGGCAAAAACATTCAGTACTTC. The encoded protein is CACSGVGKNIQYF.

This chain links TRBV29-1 with TRBJ1-2, with a tentative D call TRBD1 (5 bases). The CDR3 runs 12 residues. V lost 7 bases and J lost 2, with 11 bases in between. Germline-derived CDR1 and CDR2 are SQVTM and ANQGSEA. The DNA for the CDR3 is TGCAGCGGAGGGGCGGGAAACTATGGCTACACCTTC. Its protein product is CSGGAGNYGYTF.

The chain combines TRBV7-6 with TRBJ2-1, with 9 bases aligning to TRBD1. The ends lost 1 base at V and 3 bases at J; junction bases unmatched: 10. The CDR3 runs 18 residues. Per the germline V gene, CDR1 is SGHVS and CDR2 is FNYEAQ. The CDR3 here is CASSLGNAGTGSYNEQFF. CDR3 nucleotide sequence: TGTGCCAGCAGCTTAGGCAATGCTGGGACAGGGAGCTACAATGAGCAGTTCTTC.

CDR3 sequence (DNA): TGTGCCAGCAGGATTACAGGGGATTCACCCCTCCACTTT. Protein sequence: CASRITGDSPLHF. The rearrangement uses TRBV28 and TRBJ1-6; 7 positions agree with TRBD1. This CDR3 contains 13 residues. Germline lookup yields CDR1 MDHEN and CDR2 SYDVKM. V trimming: 6 bases; J trimming: 8 bases; junction bases outside the gene matches: 4.